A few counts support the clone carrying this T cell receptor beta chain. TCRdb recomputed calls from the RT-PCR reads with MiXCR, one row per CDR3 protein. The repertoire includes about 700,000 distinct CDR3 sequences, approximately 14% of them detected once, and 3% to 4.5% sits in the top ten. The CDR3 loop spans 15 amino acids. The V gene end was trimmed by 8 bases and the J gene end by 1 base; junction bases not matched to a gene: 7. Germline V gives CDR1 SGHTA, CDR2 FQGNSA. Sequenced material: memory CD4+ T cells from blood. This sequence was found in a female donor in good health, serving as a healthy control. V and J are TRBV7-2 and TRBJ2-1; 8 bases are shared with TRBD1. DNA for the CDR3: TGTGCCAGCCCCCCAGGGGGCCAATCCTACAATGAGCAGTTCTTC. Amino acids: CASPPGGQSYNEQFF.